These T cell receptor beta chains were read from a single sample in a study of regulatory T cells in long-lasting Graves disease. MiXCR was run by TCRdb on the multiplex PCR reads, yielding one entry per CDR3 protein. The profile covers about 440,000 distinct CDR3 sequences, with approximately 15% appearing a single time and 16% taken by the ten largest. The same sample was also studied in work on T cells in Graves' hyperthyroidism and ophthalmopathy.

The sequences come from peripheral blood mononuclear cells (PBMCs), collected at new diagnosis, from a patient treated with antithyroid drugs. Every receptor here comes from a woman in her 30s with Graves disease. CDR3s include the opening cysteine and the closing phenylalanine or tryptophan. The D gene is left open where the match is weak. A clone size is listed for some rows: how often the clone was seen (once, few, many), or a class if it is expanded.

TRBV7-3,many,TRBJ2-1,.,TGTGCCAGCAGCTTATACGCGGGGCCCCAAAATGAGCAGTTCTTC,CASSLYAGPQNEQFF
TRBV11-1,many,TRBJ2-7,.,TGTGCCAGCAGCTTAGAATGGGGTCCTGAGTACGAGCAGTACTTC,CASSLEWGPEYEQYF
TRBV4-1,.,TRBJ2-1,.,TGCGCCAGCAGCCAAGTATGGGAAAATGAGCAGTTCTTC,CASSQVWENEQFF
TRBV12-3/TRBV12-4,few,TRBJ2-7,.,TGTGCCAGCAGTTTGAGGGGATTCTACAATGAGCAGTACTTC,CASSLRGFYNEQYF
TRBV6-1,many,TRBJ1-5,.,TGTGCCAGCAGTACGACAGTCGTCGTTCAGCCCCAGCATTTT,CASSTTVVVQPQHF
TRBV10-3,.,TRBJ1-5,.,TGTGCCATCAGTGAGGTGGCTAGCAATCAGCCCCAGCATTTT,CAISEVASNQPQHF
TRBV3-1,many,TRBJ1-5,.,TGTGCCAGCAGCCCCTTCAGGAACAATCAGCCCCAGCATTTT,CASSPFRNNQPQHF
TRBV4-1,.,TRBJ2-1,.,TGCGCCAGCAGCCAAAGACGAACTCCACTTCCTAACAATGAGCAGTTCTTC,CASSQRRTPLPNNEQFF
TRBV30,many,TRBJ1-2,.,TGTGCCTGGAGTCCAGGGCAGGGCTACACCTTC,CAWSPGQGYTF
TRBV6-1,few,TRBJ1-5,.,TGTGCCAGCCGAACCGATGGGGGGACTTCGAGCAATCAGCCCCAGCATTTT,CASRTDGGTSSNQPQHF
TRBV3-1,many,TRBJ2-7,.,TGTGCCAGCAGCCAAGTAGGTCGGGAGATCGAGCAGTACTTC,CASSQVGREIEQYF
TRBV15,many,TRBJ1-5,.,TGTGCCACCAGCAATGGACGGTATAGCAATCAGCCCCAGCATTTT,CATSNGRYSNQPQHF
TRBV20-1,many,TRBJ2-2,TRBD2,TGCAGTGCTAGGGAACTAGCGGGAGGGCCCACCGGGGAGCTGTTTTTT,CSARELAGGPTGELFF
TRBV5-1,many,TRBJ2-7,.,TGCGCCAGCAGACCCGTATCACTCTACTACGAGCAGTACTTC,CASRPVSLYYEQYF
TRBV11-3,.,TRBJ2-1,.,TGTGCCAGCCATTCCGGTTACAATGAGCAGTTCTTC,CASHSGYNEQFF
TRBV12-3/TRBV12-4,many,TRBJ2-1,TRBD2,TGTGCCAGCAGTTTCGCGGGACTAGCTTTCGAGCAGTTCTTC,CASSFAGLAFEQFF
TRBV20-1,many,TRBJ2-7,TRBD1,TGCAGTGCTAGCGGACAGGCCGCCCACGAGCAGTACTTC,CSASGQAAHEQYF
TRBV27,many,TRBJ2-7,.,TGTGCCAGCAGTACATACATCACTAGGGGTGACGAGCAGTACTTC,CASSTYITRGDEQYF
TRBV18,.,TRBJ2-6,.,TGTGCCAGCTCACCACCGACAGCTACCTCTGGGGCCAACGTCCTGACTTTC,CASSPPTATSGANVLTF
TRBV9,few,TRBJ2-2,.,TGTGCCAGCAGCGTAGTGGTCGACAGCGGAGGCGGGGAGCTGTTTTTT,CASSVVVDSGGGELFF
TRBV19,.,TRBJ2-2,TRBD2,TGTGCCAGTAGTATTGTTCCGGGGACTAGCGGGAGACTAAGGGAGCTGTTTTTT,CASSIVPGTSGRLRELFF
TRBV2,many,TRBJ2-7,TRBD1,TGTGCCAGCAGTGGACAGGGGGATCGTTACGAGCAGTACTTC,CASSGQGDRYEQYF
TRBV9,few,TRBJ2-3,.,TGTGCCAGCAGCGTAGGTGGGGATCGCACAGATACGCAGTATTTT,CASSVGGDRTDTQYF
TRBV2,many,TRBJ2-5,TRBD2,TGTGCCAGCAGACCTAGTAGCGGGAGATTGGAGACCCAGTACTTC,CASRPSSGRLETQYF
TRBV5-6,.,TRBJ1-6,.,TGTGCCAGCAGCATTGGGGGACGGGGTAGGGCTAATTCACCCCTCCACTTT,CASSIGGRGRANSPLHF
TRBV29-1,few,TRBJ1-5,.,TGCAGCGTCCGGGATGATAGCAATCAGCCCCAGCATTTT,CSVRDDSNQPQHF
TRBV20-1,many,TRBJ2-7,TRBD2,TGCAGTGCTAGCGGCATCTCCGGGACTAGCGGCTACGAGCAGTACTTC,CSASGISGTSGYEQYF
TRBV24-1,many,TRBJ2-1,TRBD2,TGTGCCACCAGCCAACCCGGGACTAGCGGGAGTTTTGGCGATGAGCAGTTCTTC,CATSQPGTSGSFGDEQFF
TRBV2,many,TRBJ2-3,.,TGTGCCAGCAGGGGGGTGGGGCTAGCGACAGATACGCAGTATTTT,CASRGVGLATDTQYF
TRBV30,many,TRBJ1-1,.,TGTGCCTGGAACCAGATTGAAGCTTTCTTT,CAWNQIEAFF
TRBV7-9,.,TRBJ2-3,.,TGTGCCAGCAGCTTAGCTGGGAGGCGGGTTGAAACAGATACGCAGTATTTT,CASSLAGRRVETDTQYF
TRBV10-3,.,TRBJ2-7,.,TGTGCCATCAGTGACCGCTCGGGGCCCGAGCAGTACTTC,CAISDRSGPEQYF
TRBV11-2,few,TRBJ1-2,TRBD1,TGTGCCAGCAGCTTCTCCGGGACAGGGCTCTATGGCTACACCTTC,CASSFSGTGLYGYTF
TRBV2,.,TRBJ2-7,TRBD1,TGTGCCAGCAGTTACGAGGGGAGAGGGGGCCATTCAGGTCGGCCCTACGAGCAGTACTTC,CASSYEGRGGHSGRPYEQYF
TRBV19,.,TRBJ2-1,TRBD2,TGTGCCAGTGATGCGAGGGGAGGGCCCTCCTACAATGAGCAGTTCTTC,CASDARGGPSYNEQFF
TRBV5-5,.,TRBJ1-4,TRBD1,TGTGCCAGCAGCAAGGAGCGGACAGGAAGAAGTGAAAAACTGTTTTTT,CASSKERTGRSEKLFF
TRBV20-1,.,TRBJ2-1,TRBD2,TGCAGTGCTACGACTAGCGGGAGGCGAAATGAGCAGTTCTTC,CSATTSGRRNEQFF
TRBV3-1,many,TRBJ2-1,TRBD2,TGTGCCAGCAGCCAGCGAAGAGGTACTAGCGGGAGGTCGAATGAGCAGTTCTTC,CASSQRRGTSGRSNEQFF
TRBV3-1,many,TRBJ2-1,TRBD2,TGTGCCAGCAGCCAAGAAGCGGGATTGGCAAATGAGCAGTTCTTC,CASSQEAGLANEQFF
TRBV6-5,.,TRBJ1-1,TRBD1,TGTGCCAGCAGTTATCGACAGGGTCACACTGAAGCTTTCTTT,CASSYRQGHTEAFF
TRBV6-2/TRBV6-3,.,TRBJ1-5,.,TGTGCCAGCAGTTACTTTCCCAAGGGTCGACAGGAGGATCAGCCCCAGCATTTT,CASSYFPKGRQEDQPQHF
TRBV5-6,few,TRBJ2-7,.,TGTGCCAGCAGCTTCGGGTCTTTCCGTGAGCAGTACTTC,CASSFGSFREQYF
TRBV7-2,few,TRBJ1-1,.,TGTGCCAGCAGCTCTCTTTGGCCGATGAACACTGAAGCTTTCTTT,CASSSLWPMNTEAFF
TRBV20-1,.,TRBJ2-2,TRBD2,TGCAGTGCTGTGGGACTAGGTACCGGGGAGCTGTTTTTT,CSAVGLGTGELFF
TRBV7-9,.,TRBJ1-2,.,TGTGCCAGCAGCTCCCCCTCGAAGGGTATCTATGGCTACACCTTC,CASSSPSKGIYGYTF
TRBV12-3/TRBV12-4,many,TRBJ2-2,TRBD2,TGTGCCAGCAGTTTCGGTAGCGGGAGTACCGGGGAGCTGTTTTTT,CASSFGSGSTGELFF
TRBV27,many,TRBJ1-5,TRBD1,TGTGCCAGCAGTTCGGACAGGGCGAGCAATCAGCCCCAGCATTTT,CASSSDRASNQPQHF
TRBV27,.,TRBJ2-7,.,TGTGCCAGCAGTTTCCGACAGACCAACTACGAGCAGTACTTC,CASSFRQTNYEQYF
TRBV11-2,many,TRBJ2-7,TRBD2,TGTGCCAGCAGCTTCGCGGGAGGGCCCACCTACGAGCAGTACTTC,CASSFAGGPTYEQYF
TRBV18,many,TRBJ1-6,.,TGTGCCAGCTCACCGCAACGGGCGTGGGGGTTGAATTCACCCCTCCACTTT,CASSPQRAWGLNSPLHF
TRBV6-1,many,TRBJ2-5,TRBD2,TGTGCCAGCAGTGAGGCCGGACTAGCGGGAGAGTCGGAGACCCAGTACTTC,CASSEAGLAGESETQYF
TRBV20-1,.,TRBJ2-7,TRBD2,TGCAGTGCTGTCGGGACTAGCGGGAGGGTCTACGAGCAGTACTTC,CSAVGTSGRVYEQYF
TRBV20-1,.,TRBJ2-6,.,TGCAGTGCTAGGGGGACGGGAAGCTCTGGGGCCAACGTCCTGACTTTC,CSARGTGSSGANVLTF
TRBV20-1,.,TRBJ1-2,TRBD1,TGCAGTGCTCACAGGGGGCTTAACTATGGCTACACCTTC,CSAHRGLNYGYTF
TRBV7-3,few,TRBJ2-2,TRBD2,TGTGCCAGCAGCTTAAAGGCGGGGGGGGTCAACACCGGGGAGCTGTTTTTT,CASSLKAGGVNTGELFF
TRBV20-1,.,TRBJ1-6,.,TGCAGTGCTTCTAGGGACTATAATTCACCCCTCCACTTT,CSASRDYNSPLHF
TRBV20-1,many,TRBJ2-3,TRBD2,TGCAGTGCTGCAAAACGGACTAGCGGGAGTCAGGGCACAGATACGCAGTATTTT,CSAAKRTSGSQGTDTQYF
TRBV2,many,TRBJ2-7,TRBD2,TGTGCCAGCAGGGGTGCGGACTTAGGCGGGAGGAAGAGTAGCTACGAGCAGTACTTC,CASRGADLGGRKSSYEQYF
TRBV28,many,TRBJ2-7,.,TGTGCCAGCAGCACCCTCGACGGCTCCTACGAGCAGTACTTC,CASSTLDGSYEQYF
TRBV29-1,many,TRBJ2-5,TRBD1,TGCAGCGTTGGACAGGGGGCCCAAGAGACCCAGTACTTC,CSVGQGAQETQYF